A single sample is the source of the 32 T cell receptor beta chains below, sequenced in a study of cytomegalovirus exposure and HLA in healthy donors. Use of 60 Vbeta and 13 Jbeta primers characterized the PCR. Some clones are missing from TCRdb's copy, which holds only in-frame ones; the method was immunoSEQ multiplex PCR. The sample contains around 180,000 clones, 80% to 90% of which appear only once. Sequenced sample: PBMCs. These receptors all stem from a girl aged 5-17 years in good health and CMV-seropositive.

The chain couples TRBV4-1 to TRBJ2-5; 9 bases fit TRBD1. The last part of the DNA fits TRBJ2-7 better; the J call may be wrong. The CDR3 contains 14 residues. Germline CDR1 MGHRA, CDR2 YSYEKL. In DNA form, the CDR3 reads TGCGCCAGCAGCCACCGGACAGGGGAAAACGAGCAGTACTTC. This codes for CASSHRTGENEQYF.

The CDR3 DNA is TGTGCCAGCAGCGTCGGGACAGGGACCTCCGATACGCAGTATTTT. Its translation is CASSVGTGTSDTQYF. The V gene is TRBV9, the J gene TRBJ2-3; 9 bases are a match to TRBD1. Germline V CDR1 and CDR2: SGDLS, YYNGEE. There are 15 residues in the CDR3. V was clipped by 2 bases and J by 6 bases; unmatched bases: 7.

The genes are TRBV27 and TRBJ2-5; D is perhaps TRBD1 (5 bases). The V gene lost 2 bases and the J gene lost 5 bases, with 15 bases spanning the gap. Germline V gene lookup returns CDR1 MNHEY and CDR2 SMNVEV (reference sequence). CDR3 length equals 15 residues. The CDR3 spells CASSLRGRVEETQYF. CDR3 sequence (DNA): TGTGCCAGCAGTTTAAGGGGAAGGGTTGAGGAGACCCAGTACTTC.

CDR3 region: CASSQSTFSVRTTDTQYF. In DNA, the CDR3 is TGTGCCAGCAGCCAATCTACTTTCTCCGTCCGAACCACAGATACGCAGTATTTT. The genes are TRBV4-2 and TRBJ2-3; D unclear. V shed 2 bases and J shed 2 bases, with 20 bases lying between them. Germline CDR1 LGHNA, CDR2 YNFKEQ. The CDR3 totals 18 residues.

CDR3 loop: CASSQNGGLMNTEAFF. For the CDR3, the DNA is TGTGCCAGCAGCCAGAATGGGGGGTTAATGAACACTGAAGCTTTCTTT. V is TRBV14 and J is TRBJ1-1, with D tentatively TRBD1 (5 bases). CDR3 length: 16 amino acids. Trimming took 3 bases from V and 0 from J, leaving 14 bases between them. CDR1 SGHDN and CDR2 FVKESK come from the germline V gene.

This chain uses TRBV13 with TRBJ1-4; the D gene is possibly TRBD1 (6 bases). The germline V gene has CDR1 PRHDT and CDR2 FYEKMQ (reference sequence). The CDR3 consists of 15 residues. Trimming took off 5 bases at V and 6 bases at J, with 16 bases between the two ends. The CDR3 loop is CASSLMGGLYEKLFF. CDR3 coding DNA: TGTGCCAGCAGCCTGATGGGGGGGCTGTATGAAAAACTGTTTTTT.

This chain's CDR3 is CASIARTEDYNEQFF. The CDR3 nucleotides read TGTGCCAGCATCGCTAGGACGGAGGATTACAATGAGCAGTTCTTC. The rearrangement links TRBV5-5 to TRBJ2-1, with D perhaps TRBD2 (5 bases). Trimming removed 6 bases at V and 4 bases at J, with 17 bases between. The CDR3 is 15 amino acids. CDR1 is SGHKS, CDR2 YYEKEE, per germline (reference sequence).

This clone was observed a handful of times. The V call is TRBV5-5, the J call TRBJ1-5; possible D gene TRBD1, 5 bases. This CDR3 spans 15 amino acids. V shed 5 bases and J shed 6 bases, with 18 bases lying between them. Germline CDR1 SGHKS, CDR2 YYEKEE (reference sequence). The CDR3 sequence is CASRVGHEVSQPQHF. The DNA of the CDR3 is TGTGCCAGCAGGGTTGGACATGAAGTTAGTCAGCCCCAGCATTTT.

This rearrangement joins TRBV27 to TRBJ2-1, with TRBD2 matching over 14 bases. This CDR3 region has 17 residues. Germline V gene data show CDR1 as MNHEY and CDR2 as SMNVEV (reference sequence). J gave up 2 bases and V 4 bases, and 4 bases lay outside the gene matches. As DNA, the CDR3 is TGTGCCAGCAGTTCCCCGACTAGCGGGGGGGCCTACAATGAGCAGTTCTTC. As protein: CASSSPTSGGAYNEQFF.

The chain employs TRBV5-1 and TRBJ2-7; 13 bases agree with TRBD2. V was clipped by 3 bases and J by 12 bases; unmatched bases: 12. The germline gives CDR1 SGHRS, CDR2 YFSETQ. The CDR3 spans 15 residues. CDR3 protein: CASSSDPGLAGLGYF. The CDR3 DNA reads as TGCGCCAGCAGCTCCGATCCGGGACTAGCGGGGCTCGGGTACTTC.

CDR3 coding DNA: TGTGCCAGTGTTGACAGGTCCCGAGGCGAGCAGTACTTC. Translated, it gives CASVDRSRGEQYF. The chain combines TRBV19 with TRBJ2-7, with a possible D match to TRBD1 (6 bases). CDR3 size: 13 residues. Trimming pared 8 bases from V and 6 bases from J, leaving 17 bases between. CDR1 LNHDA and CDR2 SQIVND come from the germline V gene (reference sequence).

V is TRBV19 and J is TRBJ2-3, with D tentatively TRBD2 (6 bases). Germline V CDR1 and CDR2: LNHDA, SQIVND (reference sequence). V shed 10 bases and J shed 3 bases, with 14 bases lying between them. The CDR3 totals 13 residues. CDR3 protein: CAMSSGVTDTQYF. CDR3 bases: TGTGCCATGTCGTCGGGAGTGACAGATACGCAGTATTTT.

This clone occurred once. This same CDR3 is encoded by further DNA sequences in the sample. The gene calls are TRBV18 and TRBJ1-1; a weak D match, TRBD1 (6 bases). The length of the CDR3 is 12 residues. Looked up from germline, CDR1 is KGHSH and CDR2 is LQKENI. V was clipped by 6 bases and J by 3 bases, with 8 bases between them. The DNA of the CDR3 is TGTGCCAGCTCTTCAGGGGACACTGAAGCTTTCTTT. Its translation: CASSSGDTEAFF. The complete variable domain, with remaining parts taken from reference TRBV18 and TRBJ1-1, reads NAGVMQNPRHLVRRRGQEARLRCSPMKGHSHVYWYRQLPEEGLKFMVYLQKENIIDESGMPKERFSAEFPKEGPSILRIQQVVRGDSAAYFCASSSGDTEAFFGQGTRLTVV.

V is TRBV15 and J is TRBJ2-1, with 8 bases fitting TRBD1. J lost 8 bases, V lost 6 bases, and 6 bases had no gene match. This CDR3 has 13 amino acids. Per the germline V gene, CDR1 is LNHNV and CDR2 is YYDKDF (reference sequence). The CDR3 protein is CATRPTGGHEQFF. The CDR3 DNA sequence: TGTGCCACCAGACCTACAGGGGGTCATGAGCAGTTCTTC.

The chain joins TRBV7-9 to TRBJ1-3; maybe TRBD1 (5 bases). The CDR3 runs 14 residues. V lost 5 bases, J lost 4 bases, and 12 bases lay in between. The germline CDR1 and CDR2 sequences are SEHNR and FQNEAQ (reference sequence). CDR3 nucleotide sequence: TGTGCCAGCAGCACAACAGGAACAGGAAACACCATATATTTT. It encodes CASSTTGTGNTIYF. The full variable domain, its missing parts supplied by reference TRBV7-9 and TRBJ1-3, is DTGVSQNPRHKITKRGQNVTFRCDPISEHNRLYWYRQTLGQGPEFLTYFQNEAQLEKSRLLSDRFSAERPKGSFSTLEIQRTEQGDSAMYLCASSTTGTGNTIYFGEGSWLTVV.

This chain joins TRBV19 and TRBJ1-2; D is unclear. From germline, CDR1 is LNHDA and CDR2 SQIVND (reference sequence). The CDR3 contains 12 residues. V lost 6 bases and J 4 bases, leaving 9 bases between the germline ends. The CDR3 spells CASRDAGYGYTF. CDR3 nucleotide sequence: TGTGCCAGTAGAGATGCGGGCTATGGCTACACCTTC.

The chain joins TRBV9 to TRBJ1-1, with 7 positions matching TRBD1. CDR1 and CDR2 from the germline V gene are SGDLS and YYNGEE. The V and J ends lost 3 bases and 5 bases, in that order; junction bases with no gene match: 19. The CDR3 runs 18 residues. The CDR3 coding sequence is TGTGCCAGCAGCGCCCCAGGGGACAGAGTTATAATGGGGACTGAAGCTTTCTTT. Protein product: CASSAPGDRVIMGTEAFF.

This rearrangement joins TRBV6-6 to TRBJ1-3; unclear D gene. Germline values: CDR1 MNHNY, CDR2 SVGAGI (reference sequence). The V and J ends lost 5 bases and 1 base respectively, with 12 bases between them. CDR3 length: 15 residues. The CDR3 coding sequence is TGTGCCAGCAGTCCGTCGGTCCTATCTGGAAACACCATATATTTT. Translated: CASSPSVLSGNTIYF.

The chain links TRBV6-4 to TRBJ2-1, with 11 bases aligning to TRBD2. With 4 bases clipped from V and 8 bases from J, the junction kept 7 bases outside the gene matches. The CDR3 contains 15 residues. Germline CDR1 and CDR2: MRHNA and SNTAGT. The CDR3 loop reads CASSVLAGGGDEQFF. The CDR3 DNA sequence: TGTGCCAGCAGTGTTCTAGCGGGGGGCGGCGATGAGCAGTTCTTC.

The chain links TRBV2 to TRBJ1-4, with D hard to call. CDR1 and CDR2 from the germline V gene are SNHLY and FYNNEI. CDR3 length: 12 residues. V lost 5 bases to trimming and J lost 3 bases, with 4 bases between them. The DNA of the CDR3 is TGTGCCAGCAGTTTCGCTAATGAAAAACTGTTTTTT. As protein: CASSFANEKLFF.

The chain couples TRBV5-1 to TRBJ1-1; D is ambiguous. Trimming stripped 3 bases from V and 1 base from J, with 13 bases between. The CDR3 spans 15 residues. Germline V gene lookup returns CDR1 SGHRS and CDR2 YFSETQ. CDR3 in DNA: TGCGCCAGCAGCTCGCGGGTAGGTAGGAACACTGAAGCTTTCTTT. It is translated as CASSSRVGRNTEAFF.

V gene TRBV5-6 combines with J gene TRBJ1-1; D is possibly TRBD1 (5 bases). The germline V and J ends were trimmed by 3 bases and 1 base, with 19 bases remaining between them. The germline CDR1 and CDR2 sequences are SGHDT and YYEEEE. The CDR3 is made up of 17 amino acids. The CDR3 nucleotides are TGTGCCAGCAGCTCAGACGCATCAGGGAATAAGAACACTGAAGCTTTCTTT. Residues: CASSSDASGNKNTEAFF.

The chain couples TRBV6-1 to TRBJ1-2; perhaps TRBD1 as D (5 bases). This CDR3 contains 17 residues. CDR1 and CDR2 (germline): MNHNS, SASEGT. V was trimmed by 4 bases and J by 3 bases, leaving 21 bases between them. The CDR3 spells CASSGPVRRDTDYGYTF. Written as DNA, the CDR3 is TGTGCCAGCAGTGGGCCCGTTCGCAGGGATACTGACTATGGCTACACCTTC.

This rearrangement joins TRBV10-1 to TRBJ1-1, with D possibly TRBD1 on 5 matching bases. Trimming stripped 1 base from V and 2 bases from J, with 11 bases between. This CDR3 has 15 residues. The germline gives CDR1 WNHNN, CDR2 SYGVQD (reference sequence). CDR3 protein: CASSEYLDKNTEAFF. As DNA, the CDR3 is TGCGCCAGCAGTGAGTATCTGGACAAAAACACTGAAGCTTTCTTT.

The count of this clone is one. J is TRBJ2-4 and V is TRBV5-1; 11 nucleotides align to TRBD2. CDR3 length: 18 amino acids. Per the germline V gene, CDR1 is SGHRS and CDR2 is YFSETQ. V lost 0 bases and J lost 6; bases outside the gene matches: 11. The CDR3 region is CASSLAVLAGGGINIQYF. Written as DNA, the CDR3 is TGCGCCAGCAGCTTGGCCGTCCTAGCGGGGGGCGGGATAAACATTCAGTACTTC.

The chain couples TRBV13 to TRBJ2-1; D not certain. The CDR3 extends over 15 amino acids. V lost 5 bases and J 3 bases, leaving 14 bases between the germline ends. Germline V lookup: CDR1 PRHDT, CDR2 FYEKMQ (reference sequence). The CDR3 nucleotides read TGTGCCAGCAGCCCCCCCAGGTCTCACTACAATGAGCAGTTCTTC. This gives the protein CASSPPRSHYNEQFF.

The chain joins TRBV19 to TRBJ2-7; TRBD2 matches 8 bases. Trimming cost V 6 bases and J 2 bases; bases outside gene matches: 12. Germline V CDR1 and CDR2: LNHDA, SQIVND (reference sequence). The CDR3 has 16 residues. CDR3 DNA sequence: TGTGCCAGTAGCCGTGGAGGGCGGGGGGAGACCTACGAGCAGTACTTC. It yields the protein CASSRGGRGETYEQYF.

The CDR3 spells CASSPGQIYGYTF. The CDR3 nucleotides are TGTGCCAGCAGCCCCGGACAGATCTATGGCTACACCTTC. The V and J genes are TRBV2 and TRBJ1-2; possible D gene TRBD1, 6 bases. The V end was cut by 6 bases, the J end by 4 bases, with 12 bases between. The CDR3 is 13 amino acids. The germline V gene has CDR1 SNHLY and CDR2 FYNNEI.

The chain joins TRBV4-1 to TRBJ1-4; 9 positions agree with TRBD1. CDR3 size: 16 residues. V lost 4 bases, J lost 5 bases, and 8 bases stayed unmatched. Looked up from germline, CDR1 is MGHRA and CDR2 is YSYEKL. The CDR3 DNA is TGCGCCAGCAGCCTCGGGACAGGGTCGGGGAATGAAAAACTGTTTTTT. This codes for CASSLGTGSGNEKLFF.

The V call is TRBV7-2, the J call TRBJ2-1, with 9 positions matching TRBD2. CDR3 length: 19 amino acids. The ends lost 5 bases at V and 0 bases at J; junction bases unmatched: 14. Germline-derived CDR1 and CDR2 are SGHTA and FQGNSA. CDR3 residues: CASSPTYRLADFSYNEQFF. The CDR3 nucleotides are TGTGCCAGCAGCCCCACCTATAGACTAGCGGATTTCTCCTACAATGAGCAGTTCTTC.

The chain employs TRBV27 and TRBJ1-2, with 8 bases identical to TRBD1. Germline V CDR1 and CDR2: MNHEY, SMNVEV (reference sequence). The CDR3 runs 14 residues. The V gene end was trimmed by 6 bases and the J gene end by 8 bases; junction bases not matched to a gene: 11. This CDR3 reads CASRPGQEFSGYTF. CDR3 sequence (DNA): TGTGCCAGCAGACCGGGACAGGAGTTCTCCGGCTACACCTTC.

The chain links TRBV6-1 to TRBJ2-1; 10 bases match TRBD1. Germline V gene lookup returns CDR1 MNHNS and CDR2 SASEGT. The CDR3 is 16 residues long. V lost 2 bases and J lost 6; bases outside the gene matches: 7. The CDR3 DNA follows: TGTGCCAGCAGTGAAAGGGGGTGGACAGGGGGCAATGAGCAGTTCTTC. This sequence encodes CASSERGWTGGNEQFF.